This TCR beta chain is drawn from a study of shared clonotypes between healthy human individuals. As for the study in general: Per donor, three plates held CD4 naive cells, three held CD4 memory, two held CD8 naive and one held CD8 memory.

The germline V gene encodes CDR1 SNHLY and CDR2 FYNNEI. V was cut by 8 bases and J by 5 bases, with 15 bases left in between. There are 13 residues in the CDR3. Of note for this clone: Its specificity is unknown.

Study results and limitations: Larger richness was generally estimated for naive than memory subsets. Clonotype sharing across four donors was observed for roughly 5% of naive CD4 clonotypes.

Deep-level settings were used for running the assay. Clones were sequenced by immunoSEQ multiplex PCR, and TCRdb holds only the in-frame ones, with some missing. The repertoire holds approximately 2.1 million clones, 80% to 95% seen once, with about 0.39% in the top ten. The specimen was naive CD4+ T cells from PBMCs. Subset defined: CD45RA+ positively selected. The sequence was obtained from a man aged 18 to 35 in good health. Some clones in this sample may be carry-over from other donors' samples. The chain joins TRBV2 to TRBJ1-2, with no clear D. As DNA, the CDR3 is TGTGCCAGCGACGCCCTAATTGGGTATGGCTACACCTTC. Its translation is CASDALIGYGYTF.